Listed here are 5 T cell receptor beta chains from one sample, sequenced in a study of CD8 T cells in ankylosing spondylitis. General observations from the study: Ankylosing spondylitis blood seemed to carry a telltale TCR beta motif made of fewer than 10 highly homologous variants.

Each CDR3 protein gets one entry after TCRdb re-called the 5' RACE reads with MiXCR. The sample has about 440,000 distinct CDR3 sequences; roughly 17% are singletons. The antigens for these receptors are not known. Sequencing input: blood, either unsorted or a sorted T cell fraction (not recorded which). These receptors were obtained from a male donor with ankylosing spondylitis.

V usage is TRBV5-1 and J usage is TRBJ1-2, with 7 bases aligning to TRBD1. Germline-derived CDR1 and CDR2 are SGHRS and YFSETQ. J lost 6 bases, V lost 3 bases, and 8 bases had no gene match. The CDR3 extends over 14 amino acids. CDR3 coding DNA: TGCGCCAGCAGCTACGCGGGACAGCTGAATGGCTACACCTTC. Protein sequence: CASSYAGQLNGYTF.

A few counts support this clonotype. The V call is TRBV2, the J call TRBJ2-1; tentatively, D is TRBD2 (6 bases). Germline lookup yields CDR1 SNHLY and CDR2 FYNNEI. The V gene lost 2 bases and the J gene lost 0 bases, with 11 bases spanning the gap. This CDR3 has 16 amino acids. CDR3 DNA: TGTGCCAGCAGTGAACGGGGGACCAGCTCCTACAATGAGCAGTTCTTC. Translation: CASSERGTSSYNEQFF. Drawing the rest from reference TRBV2 and TRBJ2-1, the complete variable domain is EPEVTQTPSHQVTQMGQEVILRCVPISNHLYFYWYRQILGQKVEFLVSFYNNEISEKSEIFDDQFSVERPDGSNFTLKIRSTKLEDSAMYFCASSERGTSSYNEQFFGPGTRLTVL.

This clonotype was found many times. V usage is TRBV21-1 and J usage is TRBJ2-5; TRBD1 reflects the table's D call only, with no check against the DNA. TRBV21-1 is recorded as a pseudogene. The CDR3 is 17 residues long. Here the CDR3 DNA reads TGTGCCAGCAGCACAATCGGACAGGGGGGGTACCAAGAGACCCAGTACTTC. It is translated as CASSTIGQGGYQETQYF.

In its sample, this clonotype was seen a few times. The rearrangement uses TRBV6-1 and TRBJ2-7, with 8 bases identical to TRBD2. The germline V gene has CDR1 MNHNS and CDR2 SASEGT. V shed 5 bases, J shed 3 bases, and the junction held 6 bases outside the gene matches. The CDR3 is made up of 14 amino acids. The CDR3 DNA sequence: TGTGCCAGCAGTCCGGGGGGGGTAAACTACGAGCAGTACTTC. It translates to CASSPGGVNYEQYF.

The chain employs TRBV2 and TRBJ1-1; 8 bases fit TRBD1. Germline V gene sequence: CDR1 SNHLY, CDR2 FYNNEI. The length of the CDR3 is 15 residues. V lost 5 bases to trimming and J lost 7 bases; unmatched junction nucleotides: 12. The CDR3 loop reads CASSTTGQGMGEAFF. DNA of the CDR3: TGTGCCAGCAGTACCACCGGACAGGGAATGGGTGAAGCTTTCTTT.